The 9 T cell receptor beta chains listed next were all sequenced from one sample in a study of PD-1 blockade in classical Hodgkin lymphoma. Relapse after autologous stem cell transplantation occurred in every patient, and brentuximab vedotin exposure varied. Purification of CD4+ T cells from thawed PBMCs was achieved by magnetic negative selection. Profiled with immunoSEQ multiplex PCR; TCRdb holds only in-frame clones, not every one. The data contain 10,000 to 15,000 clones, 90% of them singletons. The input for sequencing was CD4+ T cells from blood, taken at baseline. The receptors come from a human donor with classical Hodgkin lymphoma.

CDR3: CSVDEDRGETQYF. Here the CDR3 DNA reads TGCAGCGTTGACGAGGACAGGGGTGAGACCCAGTACTTC. The chain couples TRBV29-1 to TRBJ2-5, with 9 bases lining up with TRBD1. The CDR3 runs 13 residues. Germline V gene data show CDR1 as SQVTM and CDR2 as ANQGSEA. The V and J ends lost 3 bases and 5 bases, in that order; junction bases with no gene match: 4.

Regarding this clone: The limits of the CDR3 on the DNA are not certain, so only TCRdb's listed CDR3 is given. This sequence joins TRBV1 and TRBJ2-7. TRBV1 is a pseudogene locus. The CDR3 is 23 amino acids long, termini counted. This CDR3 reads CTSSQDRGARRISAPAAKIEGPV.

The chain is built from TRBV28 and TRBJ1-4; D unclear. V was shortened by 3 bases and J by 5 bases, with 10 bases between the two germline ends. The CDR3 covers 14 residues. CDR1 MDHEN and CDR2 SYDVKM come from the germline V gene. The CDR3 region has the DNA TGTGCCAGCAGTTTGCACAGAGAGAATGAAAAACTGTTTTTT. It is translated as CASSLHRENEKLFF. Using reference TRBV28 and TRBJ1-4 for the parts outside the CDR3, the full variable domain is DVKVTQSSRYLVKRTGEKVFLECVQDMDHENMFWYRQDPGLGLRLIYFSYDVKMKEKGDIPEGYSVSREKKERFSLILESASTNQTSMYLCASSLHRENEKLFFGSGTQLSVL.

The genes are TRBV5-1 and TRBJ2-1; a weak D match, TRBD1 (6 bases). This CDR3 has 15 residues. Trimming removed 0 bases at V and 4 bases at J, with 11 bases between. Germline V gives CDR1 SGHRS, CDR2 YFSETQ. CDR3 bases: TGCGCCAGCAGCTTGGGGGATGGACAGTACAATGAGCAGTTCTTC. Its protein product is CASSLGDGQYNEQFF. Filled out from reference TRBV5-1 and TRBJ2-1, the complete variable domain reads KAGVTQTPRYLIKTRGQQVTLSCSPISGHRSVSWYQQTPGQGLQFLFEYFSETQRNKGNFPGRFSGRQFSNSRSEMNVSTLELGDSALYLCASSLGDGQYNEQFFGPGTRLTVL.

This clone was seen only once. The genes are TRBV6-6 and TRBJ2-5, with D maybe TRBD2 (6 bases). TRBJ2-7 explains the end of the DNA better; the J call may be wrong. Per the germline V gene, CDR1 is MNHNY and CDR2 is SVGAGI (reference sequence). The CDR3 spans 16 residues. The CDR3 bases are TGTGCCAGCAGTTACTCAACGGGGGTTGGAGCCTACGAGCAGTACTTC. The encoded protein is CASSYSTGVGAYEQYF.

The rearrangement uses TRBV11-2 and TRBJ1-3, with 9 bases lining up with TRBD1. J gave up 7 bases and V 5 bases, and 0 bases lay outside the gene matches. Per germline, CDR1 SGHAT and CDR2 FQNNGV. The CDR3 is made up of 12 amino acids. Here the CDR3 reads CASSGTGNTIYF. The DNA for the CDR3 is TGTGCCAGCAGCGGGACAGGGAACACCATATATTTT.

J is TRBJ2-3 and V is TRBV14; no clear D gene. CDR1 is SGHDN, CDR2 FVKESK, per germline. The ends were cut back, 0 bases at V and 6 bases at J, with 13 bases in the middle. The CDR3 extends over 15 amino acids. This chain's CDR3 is CASSQEIFPRDTQYF. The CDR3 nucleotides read TGTGCCAGCAGCCAAGAGATCTTCCCTCGGGATACGCAGTATTTT.

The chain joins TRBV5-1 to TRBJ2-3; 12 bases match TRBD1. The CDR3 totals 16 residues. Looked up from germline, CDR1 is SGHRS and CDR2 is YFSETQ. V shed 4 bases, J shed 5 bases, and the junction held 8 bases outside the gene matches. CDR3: CASSMVGTGGIDTQYF. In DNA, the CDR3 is TGCGCCAGCAGCATGGTGGGGACAGGGGGCATAGATACGCAGTATTTT.

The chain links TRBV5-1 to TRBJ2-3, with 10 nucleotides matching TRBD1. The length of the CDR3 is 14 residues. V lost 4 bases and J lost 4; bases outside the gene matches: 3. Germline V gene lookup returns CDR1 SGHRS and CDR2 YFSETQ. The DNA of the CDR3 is TGCGCCAGCAGCATCGGACAGGGGGCAGATACGCAGTATTTT. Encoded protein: CASSIGQGADTQYF.